The sequence of this T cell receptor beta chain was determined in a study of siplizumab effects on memory and regulatory T cells. Findings and limits, study-wide: There were only a minor fraction of alloreactive clones that mapped to unstimulated subsets. The apparent diversity of naive T cells exceeded that of memory cells, and naive T cells seemed to make a major contribution to the alloresponse. Siplizumab led to significantly less abundant alloreactive sequences that could be traced back to unstimulated CD4+ memory cells. Proliferating CD4+ or CD8+ clones, roughly 80-96% of them, lacked an assignable naive or memory phenotype.

On this clone: The antigen is undetermined.

V lost 3 bases to trimming and J lost 11 bases, with 14 bases between them. This CDR3 is built from 12 residues. Per the germline V gene, CDR1 is GTSNPN and CDR2 is SVGIG (reference sequence). The repertoire was sequenced with immunoSEQ multiplex PCR; TCRdb's copy has only in-frame clones and lacks some. The data show just under 85,000 clones, around 90% seen once. This receptor was taken from a human donor in good health. Sequenced sample: Tregs sorted from blood. V usage is TRBV30 and J usage is TRBJ2-1, with D perhaps being TRBD1 or TRBD2 (5 bases each). CDR3 in amino acids: CAWSAGRGQQFF. The DNA of the CDR3 is TGTGCCTGGAGCGCAGGGAGAGGTCAGCAGTTCTTC.